The text below deals with one TCR beta chain. Libraries were prepared by immunoSEQ multiplex PCR; TCRdb keeps only in-frame clonotypes and omits some of them. The sample contains around 2,000,000 clones, about 92% of which appear only once. V was shortened by 5 bases and J by 5 bases, with 8 bases between the two germline ends. CDR1 is MGHRA, CDR2 YSYEKL, per germline. This CDR3 contains 12 residues. This entry is derived from a study of shared clonotypes between healthy human individuals. Naive CD8 populations comprised CD45RO-negative cells positively selected for CCR7, excluding terminally differentiated effector memory CD45RA+ cells.

This receptor was obtained from a man between 18 and 29 years old in good health. Some clones in this sample may be carry-over from other donors' samples. J is TRBJ2-3 and V is TRBV4-1; D might be TRBD2 (6 bases). What was sequenced was naive CD8+ T cells from PBMCs. The CDR3 nucleotides are TGCGCCAGCAGCACCGGGGGAGATACGCAGTATTTT. Protein: CASSTGGDTQYF.